Listed below are T cell receptor beta chains from one sample, sequenced in a study of PD-1 blockade in classical Hodgkin lymphoma. Clones were sequenced by immunoSEQ multiplex PCR, and TCRdb holds only the in-frame ones, with some missing. The repertoire holds more than 50,000 clones, with 60% to 80% as singletons. The specimen was peripheral blood mononuclear cells (PBMCs), collected before the second cycle of nivolumab. The receptor set was obtained from a human donor with classical Hodgkin lymphoma. CDR3s include the opening cysteine and the closing phenylalanine or tryptophan. A D gene is named only where the DNA matches it firmly. Part of the rows lack a size; the others show once, few, many or a class for expanded clones.

>-|-|TRBV30|TRBJ2-7
CAWSTYEQYF
TGTGCCTGGAGTACCTACGAGCAGTACTTC
>-|-|TRBV9|TRBJ2-5
CASSVEGVGETQYF
TGTGCCAGCAGCGTAGAGGGGGTAGGGGAGACCCAGTACTTC
>TRBD1|-|TRBV7-8|TRBJ1-1
CASSLTGTGDEAFF
TGTGCCAGCAGCCTCACCGGGACAGGGGATGAAGCTTTCTTT
>-|-|TRBV25-1|TRBJ1-6
CASSFRVYNSPLHF
TGTGCCAGCAGTTTCAGGGTTTATAATTCACCCCTCCACTTT
>TRBD2|-|TRBV2|TRBJ2-4
CASSPTLTTSGAKNIQYF
TGTGCCAGCAGTCCTACTCTTACGACTAGCGGGGCCAAAAACATTCAGTACTTC
>-|-|TRBV1|TRBJ1-2
CTSSQPGTGPPNYGYTF
TGCACCAGCAGCCAACCCGGGACTGGGCCCCCTAACTATGGCTACACCTTC
>TRBD1|-|TRBV28|TRBJ2-3
CASSLLTVTGGSSTDTQYF
TGTGCCAGCAGTTTACTTACCGTAACAGGGGGTTCTAGCACAGATACGCAGTATTTT
>-|-|TRBV6-5|TRBJ1-5
CASSYSGSSNQPQHF
TGTGCCAGCAGTTACTCCGGGTCGAGCAATCAGCCCCAGCATTTT
>-|once|TRBV25-1|TRBJ2-7
CASSETTGDYEQYF
TGTGCCAGCAGTGAGACGACAGGAGACTACGAGCAGTACTTC
>-|once|TRBV27|TRBJ1-4
CASRGRGSSLGNEKLFF
TGTGCCAGCCGCGGCAGGGGTTCCTCCCTGGGTAATGAAAAACTGTTTTTT
>-|-|TRBV18|TRBJ1-6
CASSPDKGSPLHF
TGTGCCAGCTCACCAGATAAAGGTTCACCCCTCCACTTT
>-|few|TRBV30|TRBJ2-2
CAWSRGFLNTGELFF
TGTGCCTGGAGTCGGGGGTTCCTAAACACCGGGGAGCTGTTTTTT
>-|-|TRBV5-4|TRBJ1-1
CASSLEGVRTEAFF
TGTGCCAGCAGCTTGGAGGGGGTGCGGACTGAAGCTTTCTTT
>-|-|TRBV6-5|TRBJ2-3
CASSYSKFSDTQYF
TGTGCCAGCAGTTACTCGAAATTTTCAGATACGCAGTATTTT
>TRBD2|few|TRBV14|TRBJ2-1
CASSQEAGGYNEQFF
TGTGCCAGCAGCCAAGAGGCGGGGGGGTACAATGAGCAGTTCTTC
>-|-|TRBV9|TRBJ2-7
CASSDRVTNEQYF
TGTGCCAGCAGCGACAGGGTGACCAACGAGCAGTACTTC
>-|-|TRBV25-1|TRBJ2-7
CASSEQYDEQYF
TGTGCCAGCAGTGAGCAATACGACGAGCAGTACTTC
>-|-|TRBV11-3|TRBJ1-1
CASSLGGGAGAEAFF
TGTGCCAGCAGCTTAGGAGGAGGGGCTGGCGCTGAAGCTTTCTTT
>TRBD2|-|TRBV10-1|TRBJ2-1
CASSESASGGDEQFF
TGCGCCAGCAGTGAGTCGGCTAGCGGGGGGGATGAGCAGTTCTTC
>TRBD1|-|TRBV6-1|TRBJ2-3
CASSDWTRGKTDTQYF
TGTGCCAGCAGTGACTGGACCAGGGGGAAGACAGATACGCAGTATTTT
>-|-|TRBV4-1|TRBJ1-2
CASSQVGAGYGYTF
TGCGCCAGCAGCCAAGTTGGGGCGGGCTATGGCTACACCTTC
>-|many|TRBV9|TRBJ2-5
CASSPRTWTQYF
TGTGCCAGCAGCCCCCGCACTTGGACCCAGTACTTC
>-|-|TRBV11-2|TRBJ1-5
CASSAPGRGNQPQHF
TGTGCCAGCAGCGCTCCGGGCCGCGGCAATCAGCCCCAGCATTTT
>TRBD2|-|TRBV2|TRBJ2-3
CASSDRAGGVTDTQYF
TGTGCCAGCAGTGATCGAGCGGGAGGGGTTACAGATACGCAGTATTTT
>TRBD2|-|TRBV5-6|TRBJ2-1
CASSLAASGGIYNEQFF
TGTGCCAGCAGCTTGGCAGCTAGCGGGGGGATCTACAATGAGCAGTTCTTC
>-|-|TRBV6-4|TRBJ2-7
CASSGPSYREYF
TGTGCCAGCAGTGGCCCTAGCTACCGGGAGTACTTC
>-|-|TRBV30|TRBJ2-2
CAWSELGVTGELFF
TGTGCCTGGAGTGAACTAGGAGTCACCGGGGAGCTGTTTTTT
>-|-|TRBV6-5|TRBJ2-7
CASSYSRRSRAYEQYF
TGTGCCAGCAGTTACTCGAGAAGGAGTAGAGCCTACGAGCAGTACTTC
>-|-|TRBV2|TRBJ1-2
CASTVQPGGGYTF
TGTGCCAGCACGGTACAGCCCGGCGGGGGCTACACCTTC
>TRBD1|-|TRBV7-3|TRBJ2-3
CASSLSGGTDTQYF
TGTGCCAGCAGCTTATCAGGGGGAACAGATACGCAGTATTTT
>-|-|TRBV5-1|TRBJ1-3
CASSLVGAGNTIYF
TGCGCCAGCAGCTTGGTCGGCGCTGGAAACACCATATATTTT
>-|many|TRBV2|TRBJ1-1
CASIRDTEAFF
TGTGCCAGCATCCGGGACACTGAAGCTTTCTTT
>-|-|TRBV5-1|TRBJ2-5
CASSLGAIRETQYF
TGCGCCAGCAGCTTGGGAGCGATCCGGGAGACCCAGTACTTC
>-|-|TRBV11-3|TRBJ2-2
CASSGGLRNTGELFF
TGTGCCAGCAGCGGGGGACTCCGGAACACCGGGGAGCTGTTTTTT
>-|-|TRBV7-9|TRBJ1-2
CASSPATAGYTF
TGTGCCAGCAGCCCAGCAACGGCCGGCTACACCTTC